The T cell receptor beta chain under discussion was sequenced for a study of blood T cell repertoires in COVID-19. CDR3 length: 13 residues. The germline V and J ends were trimmed by 3 bases and 6 bases, with 8 bases remaining between them. From germline, CDR1 is KGHSH and CDR2 LQKENI. Authors' processing steps: It was from reference gene primer amplification that nucleated cell counts were estimated. The protocol was immunoSEQ multiplex PCR, while the TCRdb copy is restricted to in-frame clones and leaves out a portion. Clone size and the V and J calls come from that table; the DNA yielded D and trimming. The sample shows 97,000 or so clones, 75% to 85% of them seen only once.

J is TRBJ2-2 and V is TRBV18; D is unresolved. The clonotype comes from a man aged 55 to 70 with acute or convalescent COVID-19. Sequenced material: peripheral blood. The DNA of the CDR3 is TGTGCCAGCTCACCTAACAAACCCGGGGAGCTGTTTTTT. Protein: CASSPNKPGELFF. The whole variable domain, filled in from reference TRBV18 and TRBJ2-2, reads NAGVMQNPRHLVRRRGQEARLRCSPMKGHSHVYWYRQLPEEGLKFMVYLQKENIIDESGMPKERFSAEFPKEGPSILRIQQVVRGDSAAYFCASSPNKPGELFFGEGSRLTVL.